Presented here are 19 T cell receptor beta chains from one specimen sequenced in a study of cytomegalovirus exposure and HLA in healthy donors. The PCR was carried out with 60 Vbeta primers and 13 Jbeta primers. Measured with immunoSEQ multiplex PCR; TCRdb has only the in-frame clones, and not every one. Here the sample spans about 89,000 clones, less than 85% being singletons. Sequencing was carried out using PBMCs. These receptors came from a middle-aged man in good health and CMV-seropositive.

This chain uses TRBV6-5 with TRBJ1-1; perhaps TRBD1 as D (5 bases). The germline gives CDR1 MNHEY, CDR2 SVGAGI. This CDR3 region has 11 residues. The V end lost 6 bases, the J end lost 7 bases, and 9 bases lay between the germline ends. The CDR3 region has the DNA TGTGCCAGCAGCGCAAGGGGTGAAGCTTTCTTT. This gives the protein CASSARGEAFF.

The CDR3 DNA reads TGTGCCAGCAGCGCATTAAGGACAGGGAGGTACGAGCAGTACTTC. Amino acids: CASSALRTGRYEQYF. The genes are TRBV11-2 and TRBJ2-5, with TRBD1 matching 8 bases. The J call could be wrong; TRBJ2-7 is a better fit for the DNA end. The CDR3 has 15 residues. Germline CDR1 and CDR2: SGHAT and FQNNGV.

V gene TRBV30 combines with J gene TRBJ2-7; TRBD1 agrees at 9 bases. The CDR3 covers 13 residues. Per germline, CDR1 GTSNPN and CDR2 SVGIG (reference sequence). V shed 1 base and J 4 bases; nucleotides not matched to a gene: 2. For the CDR3, the DNA is TGTGCCTGGAGTGGACAGGGGGGATACGAGCAGTACTTC. Protein: CAWSGQGGYEQYF.

This chain connects TRBV11-1 to TRBJ2-5, with 7 bases that match TRBD1. The CDR3 is made up of 15 amino acids. V gave up 5 bases and J gave up 0 bases; unmatched junction bases: 6. Germline CDR1 is SGHAT and CDR2 is FQDESV (reference sequence). CDR3 loop: CASSPGTANQETQYF. CDR3 bases: TGTGCCAGCAGCCCCGGGACAGCTAACCAAGAGACCCAGTACTTC. The whole variable domain, filled in from reference TRBV11-1 and TRBJ2-5, reads EAEVAQSPRYKITEKSQAVAFWCDPISGHATLYWYRQILGQGPELLVQFQDESVVDDSQLPKDRFSAERLKGVDSTLKIQPAELGDSAMYLCASSPGTANQETQYFGPGTRLLVL.

This clone was recorded a few times. Other DNA sequences from this sample encode an identical CDR3 as well. The rearrangement joins TRBV28 to TRBJ2-1, with 8 bases fitting TRBD2. Unmatched junction bases numbered 7, after V lost 6 bases and J lost 0 bases. The CDR3 loop spans 16 amino acids. Per germline, CDR1 MDHEN and CDR2 SYDVKM. The CDR3 here is CASSPLGTSSYNEQFF. The DNA for the CDR3 is TGTGCCAGCAGCCCACTCGGGACTAGCTCCTACAATGAGCAGTTCTTC.

The chain joins TRBV7-2 to TRBJ1-5, with 8 bases identical to TRBD1. From germline, CDR1 is SGHTA and CDR2 FQGNSA. CDR3 size: 13 residues. The V gene end was trimmed by 5 bases and the J gene end by 5 bases; junction bases not matched to a gene: 2. The DNA of the CDR3 is TGTGCCAGCAGCGGACAGGGTGATCAGCCCCAGCATTTT. Translation: CASSGQGDQPQHF.

The chain uses TRBV18 and TRBJ2-1, with 11 bases that match TRBD2. Germline loops: CDR1 KGHSH, CDR2 LQKENI. V gave up 0 bases and J gave up 3 bases; unmatched junction bases: 4. This CDR3 comprises 17 residues. The CDR3 nucleotides are TGTGCCAGCTCACCACCACTAGCGGGAGTACGCTACAATGAGCAGTTCTTC. This codes for CASSPPLAGVRYNEQFF.

The chain uses TRBV5-5 and TRBJ2-7; the match to TRBD2 covers 8 bases. Germline trimming cut 3 bases from V and 2 bases from J; bases unmatched to any gene: 10. The germline CDR1 and CDR2 sequences are SGHKS and YYEKEE (reference sequence). CDR3 length equals 16 residues. As DNA, the CDR3 is TGTGCCAGCAGCTCGCCTGGGCGGGAGGCCCCCTACGAGCAGTACTTC. Translating it yields CASSSPGREAPYEQYF.

This clone has only a few counts. The rearrangement uses TRBV4-1 and TRBJ2-7; 7 nucleotides line up with TRBD1. CDR3 length: 15 amino acids. Germline V gene lookup returns CDR1 MGHRA and CDR2 YSYEKL. The junction had 8 bases not matched to a gene; V was cut back by 4 bases and J by 2 bases. The CDR3 DNA follows: TGCGCCAGCAGCCCAAGAGGGGGACAGACCTACGAGCAGTACTTC. Residues: CASSPRGGQTYEQYF.

The chain couples TRBV6-6 to TRBJ1-1; D call uncertain. Looked up from germline, CDR1 is MNHNY and CDR2 is SVGAGI (reference sequence). This CDR3 comprises 16 residues. The V and J ends lost 0 bases and 0 bases respectively, with 11 bases between them. For the CDR3, the DNA is TGTGCCAGCAGTTACTCTCAACGGCGGCTGAACACTGAAGCTTTCTTT. This gives the protein CASSYSQRRLNTEAFF.

The chain carries TRBV9 and TRBJ2-1; a possible D gene is TRBD2 (6 bases). Germline V gene lookup returns CDR1 SGDLS and CDR2 YYNGEE. The CDR3 is 14 residues long. V was pared by 4 bases and J by 2 bases, with 10 bases between. The CDR3 here is CASSPAGPYNEQFF. CDR3 nucleotides: TGTGCCAGCAGCCCTGCGGGGCCCTACAATGAGCAGTTCTTC. Together with reference TRBV9 and TRBJ2-1, the CDR3 gives the full variable domain: DSGVTQTPKHLITATGQRVTLRCSPRSGDLSVYWYQQSLDQGLQFLIQYYNGEERAKGNILERFSAQQFPDLHSELNLSSLELGDSALYFCASSPAGPYNEQFFGPGTRLTVL.

This chain links TRBV9 with TRBJ2-5; 9 bases map to TRBD1. Judging by the DNA end, TRBJ2-7 fits better; the J call may be wrong. The CDR3 consists of 15 residues. Germline V lookup: CDR1 SGDLS, CDR2 YYNGEE. The CDR3 spells CASSVGGTGFDEQYF. The CDR3 nucleotides are TGTGCCAGCAGCGTAGGCGGGACAGGGTTCGACGAGCAGTACTTC.

The chain is built from TRBV5-5 and TRBJ2-5; D possibly corresponds to TRBD2 (7 bases). TRBJ2-7 matches the DNA end more closely, so the J call is doubtful. Per germline, CDR1 SGHKS and CDR2 YYEKEE (reference sequence). The CDR3 spans 13 residues. The DNA of the CDR3 is TGTGCCAGCGGGGGGGCAGTGACCTACGAGCAGTACTTC. Its translation: CASGGAVTYEQYF.

The chain carries TRBV7-3 and TRBJ2-3; D may be TRBD2 (6 bases). The CDR3 runs 14 residues. Germline V gives CDR1 SGHTA, CDR2 FQGTGA. V was cut by 5 bases and J by 2 bases, with 11 bases left in between. CDR3 protein: CASSLGGPTDTQYF. The CDR3 DNA is TGTGCCAGCAGCCTCGGAGGGCCCACAGATACGCAGTATTTT.

The sample holds a few counts of this clone. The chain has TRBV7-9 and TRBJ1-3, with D unresolved. The CDR3 has 13 residues. V lost 5 bases to trimming and J lost 2 bases, with 7 bases between them. CDR1 and CDR2 (germline): SEHNR, FQNEAQ (reference sequence). CDR3 residues: CASSAGAGNTIYF. CDR3 coding DNA: TGTGCCAGCAGCGCCGGGGCTGGAAACACCATATATTTT.

This clone has only one observation. The rearrangement joins TRBV15 to TRBJ2-5; 7 bases agree with TRBD1. The trim removed 0 bases at V and 11 bases at J, leaving 9 bases unmatched. The CDR3 spans 14 residues. Germline V lookup: CDR1 LNHNV, CDR2 YYDKDF (reference sequence). In DNA form, the CDR3 reads TGTGCCACCAGCAGAGATCCCTTACAGGGGCCTCAGTACTTC. Its protein is CATSRDPLQGPQYF. Full variable domain (rest looked up from reference TRBV15 and TRBJ2-5): DAMVIQNPRYQVTQFGKPVTLSCSQTLNHNVMYWYQQKSSQAPKLLFHYYDKDFNNEADTPDNFQSRRPNTSFCFLDIRSPGLGDTAMYLCATSRDPLQGPQYFGPGTRLLVL.

The chain links TRBV11-3 to TRBJ1-1; no reliable D call. Trimming left V 1 base short and J 0 bases short, with 6 bases between. The CDR3 has 14 residues. Germline lookup yields CDR1 SGHNT and CDR2 YENEEA. As DNA, the CDR3 is TGTGCCAGCAGCTTAGGGAGGATGAACACTGAAGCTTTCTTT. It translates to CASSLGRMNTEAFF. Variable domain in full (rest from reference TRBV11-3 and TRBJ1-1): EAGVVQSPRYKIIEKKQPVAFWCNPISGHNTLYWYLQNLGQGPELLIRYENEEAVDDSQLPKDRFSAERLKGVDSTLKIQPAELGDSAVYLCASSLGRMNTEAFFGQGTRLTVV.

This sequence joins TRBV28 and TRBJ1-2, with D tentatively TRBD1 (6 bases). V gave up 1 base and J gave up 7 bases, with 19 bases separating them. The CDR3 loop spans 16 amino acids. The V gene's germline CDR1 is MDHEN and CDR2 SYDVKM. CDR3 region: CASSLSTWGRQVGYTF. CDR3 nucleotide sequence: TGTGCCAGCAGTTTATCGACCTGGGGGCGCCAGGTTGGCTACACCTTC.

This clone came up a few times. The chain carries TRBV11-3 and TRBJ1-1, with D tentatively TRBD1 (5 bases). From germline, CDR1 is SGHNT and CDR2 YENEEA. V was pared by 5 bases and J by 0 bases, with 10 bases between. This CDR3 region has 14 residues. The CDR3 protein is CASSPKGMNTEAFF. The CDR3 DNA reads TGTGCCAGCAGCCCGAAGGGGATGAACACTGAAGCTTTCTTT.